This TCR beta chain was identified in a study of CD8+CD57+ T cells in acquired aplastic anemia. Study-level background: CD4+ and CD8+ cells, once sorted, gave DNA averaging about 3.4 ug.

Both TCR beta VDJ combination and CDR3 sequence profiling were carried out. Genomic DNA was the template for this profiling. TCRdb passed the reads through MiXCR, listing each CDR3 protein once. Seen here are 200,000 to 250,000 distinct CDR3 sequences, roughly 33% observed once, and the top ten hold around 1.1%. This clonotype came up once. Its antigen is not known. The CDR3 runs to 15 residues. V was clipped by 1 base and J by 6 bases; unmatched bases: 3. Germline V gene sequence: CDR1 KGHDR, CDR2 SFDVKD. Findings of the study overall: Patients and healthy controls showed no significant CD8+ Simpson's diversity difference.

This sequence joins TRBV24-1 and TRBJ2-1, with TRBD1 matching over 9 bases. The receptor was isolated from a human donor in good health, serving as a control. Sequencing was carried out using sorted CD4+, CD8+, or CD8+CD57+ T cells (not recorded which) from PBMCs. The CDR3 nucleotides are TGTGCCACCAGTGATTTTGGGACAGGGCTCAATGAGCAGTTCTTC. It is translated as CATSDFGTGLNEQFF.